The subject of this entry is one T cell receptor beta chain. Per the authors' pipeline: Reference gene primer amplification in the assay estimated nucleated cell counts. Profiling relied on immunoSEQ multiplex PCR, and the TCRdb table lists in-frame clones only, not all of them. D and trimming were read from the DNA, whereas the V and J calls and clone size are those reported in that table. Of 100,000 or so clones detected, about 85% appear once; the ten largest clones hold under 4.5%. The data derive from a study of blood T cell repertoires in COVID-19. Across the whole study: Some COVID-19 samples were acute and others convalescent; all came from the United States, Italy and Spain. Sample material is recorded as cDNA or gDNA derived from T cells, B-cell-depleted T cells, or PBMCs.

Germline V gene lookup returns CDR1 MNHEY and CDR2 SVGEGT. The CDR3 is 13 residues long. Trimming left V 6 bases short and J 9 bases short, with 15 bases between. Sequenced material: peripheral blood. This chain connects TRBV6-2 or TRBV6-3 to TRBJ2-1, with TRBD2 as a possible D gene (5 bases). The TCR sequence derives from a man aged 50 to 60 with acute or convalescent COVID-19. The CDR3 here is CASSPDSGVEQFF. The CDR3 bases are TGTGCCAGCAGCCCTGACTCCGGGGTTGAGCAGTTCTTC.